These T cell receptor beta chains were read from a single sample in a study of cytomegalovirus exposure and HLA in healthy donors. Profiling relied on immunoSEQ multiplex PCR, and the TCRdb table lists in-frame clones only, not all of them. In the table there are more than 200,000 clones, approximately 70% of which are singletons. The sequenced sample was PBMCs. Receptors were obtained from a man in his forties in good health and CMV-seropositive. The CDR3 runs from the conserved cysteine through the conserved F or W. The D gene is left open where the match is weak. Some rows have no size entry. The others give once, few or many, or a class for an expanded clone.

CDR3: CAISEGQPINQPQHF
DNA: TGTGCCATCAGTGAGGGGCAGCCAATAAATCAGCCCCAGCATTTT
V: TRBV10-3
D: -
size: -
J: TRBJ1-5

CDR3: CASMSGSGRYNQPQHF
DNA: TGTGCCAGTATGTCGGGAAGCGGACGGTACAATCAGCCCCAGCATTTT
V: TRBV19
D: -
size: few
J: TRBJ1-5

CDR3: CASSEREGVLTF
DNA: TGTGCCAGCAGTGAAAGGGAGGGCGTCCTGACTTTC
V: TRBV2
D: TRBD2
size: once
J: TRBJ2-6

CDR3: CASSQEQGASTGELFF
DNA: TGCGCCAGCAGCCAAGAACAGGGGGCAAGCACCGGGGAGCTGTTTTTT
V: TRBV4-1
D: TRBD1
size: -
J: TRBJ2-2

CDR3: CSSSLDGGDSHTEAFF
DNA: TGTTCCAGCAGCTTAGACGGAGGGGACAGCCACACTGAAGCTTTCTTT
V: TRBV7-9
D: TRBD1
size: -
J: TRBJ1-1

CDR3: CASSQGLLEQYF
DNA: TGTGCCAGCAGTCAGGGTCTCCTCGAGCAGTACTTC
V: TRBV11-2
D: -
size: -
J: TRBJ2-7

CDR3: CASSLEADREHEQYF
DNA: TGTGCCAGCAGCTTAGAAGCGGACAGGGAACACGAGCAGTACTTC
V: TRBV7-6
D: TRBD1
size: -
J: TRBJ2-7

CDR3: CASSLKSGGELFF
DNA: TGTGCCAGCAGCTTAAAGTCCGGCGGGGAGCTGTTTTTT
V: TRBV7-2
D: -
size: -
J: TRBJ2-2

CDR3: CASSYGETEAFF
DNA: TGCGCCAGCAGCTACGGGGAAACTGAAGCTTTCTTT
V: TRBV5-1
D: -
size: -
J: TRBJ1-1

CDR3: CASSYSRPDSPLHF
DNA: TGTGCCAGCAGTTACAGTCGCCCGGATTCACCCCTCCACTTT
V: TRBV6-5
D: -
size: -
J: TRBJ1-6

CDR3: CASQIRGGTSGVYEQYF
DNA: TGCGCCAGCCAAATTAGGGGCGGGACTAGCGGCGTATACGAGCAGTACTTC
V: TRBV10-2
D: TRBD2
size: -
J: TRBJ2-7

CDR3: CASSYTGGAIPEAFF
DNA: TGTGCCAGCAGCTATACAGGGGGCGCAATCCCTGAAGCTTTCTTT
V: TRBV7-2
D: TRBD1
size: -
J: TRBJ1-1

CDR3: CASSVVFSGSTDTQYF
DNA: TGTGCCAGCAGCGTAGTTTTTAGCGGGAGCACAGATACGCAGTATTTT
V: TRBV9
D: TRBD2
size: once
J: TRBJ2-3

CDR3: CASSVRGIPGNTIYF
DNA: TGTGCCAGCAGCGTAAGAGGCATACCTGGAAACACCATATATTTT
V: TRBV9
D: -
size: few
J: TRBJ1-3

CDR3: CASSLGRGSYNEQFF
DNA: TGTGCCAGCAGCTTAGGAAGGGGCTCCTACAATGAGCAGTTCTTC
V: TRBV7-3
D: -
size: -
J: TRBJ2-1

CDR3: CASSGGGGGTEAFF
DNA: TGTGCCAGCAGCGGGGGTGGGGGGGGCACTGAAGCTTTCTTT
V: TRBV5-6
D: -
size: -
J: TRBJ1-1

CDR3: CASSEGDRPGELFF
DNA: TGTGCCAGCAGTGAAGGGGACAGGCCCGGGGAGCTGTTTTTT
V: TRBV6-1
D: TRBD1
size: -
J: TRBJ2-2

CDR3: CASSPGFRGNIQYF
DNA: TGTGCCAGCAGCCCCGGGTTCCGGGGAAACATTCAGTACTTC
V: TRBV7-2
D: -
size: -
J: TRBJ2-4

CDR3: CASSLVLNTGELFF
DNA: TGTGCCAGCAGCTTGGTCCTGAACACCGGGGAGCTGTTTTTT
V: TRBV5-5
D: -
size: -
J: TRBJ2-2

CDR3: CASSLVGGVDRYSGANVLTF
DNA: TGTGCCAGCAGCTTAGTAGGAGGTGTGGACAGGTACTCTGGGGCCAACGTCCTGACTTTC
V: TRBV7-8
D: TRBD1
size: -
J: TRBJ2-6

CDR3: CASSQEGREGETQYF
DNA: TGCGCCAGCAGCCAAGAAGGCCGGGAGGGGGAGACCCAGTACTTC
V: TRBV4-1
D: TRBD2
size: -
J: TRBJ2-5

CDR3: CASSLDRGGNQPQHF
DNA: TGTGCCAGCAGTTTGGACAGGGGGGGCAATCAGCCCCAGCATTTT
V: TRBV28
D: TRBD1
size: few
J: TRBJ1-5

CDR3: CASSLGLLLSTDTQYF
DNA: TGCGCCAGCAGCTTGGGATTACTGCTTAGCACAGATACGCAGTATTTT
V: TRBV5-1
D: -
size: -
J: TRBJ2-3

CDR3: CASSPSPAVGEQFF
DNA: TGCGCCAGTAGCCCAAGTCCAGCGGTAGGTGAGCAGTTCTTC
V: TRBV5-1
D: -
size: -
J: TRBJ2-1

CDR3: CASSPSTSGGQYF
DNA: TGTGCCAGCAGCCCATCCACTAGCGGGGGGCAGTATTTT
V: TRBV14
D: TRBD2
size: -
J: TRBJ2-3

CDR3: CASSLGRWTVFSGNTIYF
DNA: TGTGCCAGCAGCTTGGGGAGGTGGACAGTATTCTCTGGAAACACCATATATTTT
V: TRBV5-8
D: -
size: -
J: TRBJ1-3

CDR3: CASSFRTGREETQYF
DNA: TGCGCCAGCAGCTTTCGGACAGGACGGGAAGAGACCCAGTACTTC
V: TRBV5-1
D: TRBD1
size: -
J: TRBJ2-5

CDR3: CASSSYGLAGGDTQYF
DNA: TGTGCCAGCAGCTCTTACGGACTAGCGGGGGGAGATACGCAGTATTTT
V: TRBV5-4
D: TRBD2
size: -
J: TRBJ2-3

CDR3: CASSTDSQPQHF
DNA: TGTGCCAGTAGTACAGACTCTCAGCCCCAGCATTTT
V: TRBV19
D: -
size: once
J: TRBJ1-5

CDR3: CASRMRTGGYGYTF
DNA: TGTGCCAGTAGGATGAGGACAGGGGGGTATGGCTACACCTTC
V: TRBV19
D: TRBD1
size: -
J: TRBJ1-2

CDR3: CASSLAVKQRGGPNIQYF
DNA: TGTGCCAGCAGCTTAGCTGTTAAACAGCGGGGGGGCCCTAACATTCAGTACTTC
V: TRBV7-9
D: TRBD2
size: once
J: TRBJ2-4

CDR3: CASSLELAGVQWYNEQFF
DNA: TGTGCCAGCAGCTTAGAACTAGCGGGGGTTCAGTGGTACAATGAGCAGTTCTTC
V: TRBV7-6
D: TRBD2
size: -
J: TRBJ2-1

CDR3: CASTPQGGNTEAFF
DNA: TGTGCCAGTACCCCACAGGGGGGGAACACTGAAGCTTTCTTT
V: TRBV19
D: TRBD1
size: -
J: TRBJ1-1

CDR3: CASSLIGQGALGTEAFF
DNA: TGCGCCAGCAGCTTGATTGGACAGGGGGCGCTCGGAACTGAAGCTTTCTTT
V: TRBV5-1
D: TRBD1
size: -
J: TRBJ1-1

CDR3: CASSPDRGRMRTGELFF
DNA: TGTGCCAGCAGCCCGGACAGGGGGCGGATGAGGACCGGGGAGCTGTTTTTT
V: TRBV27
D: TRBD1
size: -
J: TRBJ2-2

CDR3: CATSLGTGGYQPQHF
DNA: TGTGCCACCAGCCTCGGGACAGGGGGTTATCAGCCCCAGCATTTT
V: TRBV15
D: TRBD1
size: -
J: TRBJ1-5

CDR3: CASSLESPGTGELFF
DNA: TGCGCCAGCAGCTTGGAGTCACCGGGCACCGGGGAGCTGTTTTTT
V: TRBV5-1
D: -
size: -
J: TRBJ2-2

CDR3: CASSLQRTGYQETQYF
DNA: TGTGCCAGCAGCTTACAGCGGACTGGGTACCAAGAGACCCAGTACTTC
V: TRBV7-9
D: -
size: -
J: TRBJ2-5

CDR3: CASSLRGGWQEKEQYF
DNA: TGTGCCAGCAGTTTACGGGGGGGGTGGCAGGAAAAAGAGCAGTACTTC
V: TRBV27
D: TRBD2
size: -
J: TRBJ2-7

CDR3: CSVEGGQRTFF
DNA: TGCAGCGTTGAAGGTGGACAGAGGACTTTCTTT
V: TRBV29-1
D: -
size: -
J: TRBJ1-1

CDR3: CATSRADRGDGYTF
DNA: TGTGCCACCAGCAGAGCCGACAGGGGAGATGGCTACACCTTC
V: TRBV15
D: TRBD1
size: -
J: TRBJ1-2

CDR3: CASRPGLAGGETDTQYF
DNA: TGCGCCAGCAGACCGGGACTAGCGGGGGGTGAAACAGATACGCAGTATTTT
V: TRBV5-1
D: TRBD2
size: once
J: TRBJ2-3

CDR3: CASSLRQAYEQYF
DNA: TGTGCCAGCAGCTTGAGACAGGCCTACGAGCAGTACTTC
V: TRBV5-5
D: -
size: -
J: TRBJ2-7

CDR3: CASSLGTLSGEQYF
DNA: TGTGCCAGCAGCTTGGGGACATTATCCGGCGAGCAGTACTTC
V: TRBV5-8
D: -
size: -
J: TRBJ2-7

CDR3: CASSVLAGGVYEQYF
DNA: TGTGCCAGCAGCGTCCTAGCGGGGGGCGTCTACGAGCAGTACTTC
V: TRBV6-1
D: TRBD2
size: few
J: TRBJ2-7